The TCR beta chain described here comes from a study of cytomegalovirus exposure and HLA in healthy donors. At the level of the study: An early release of data contained around 80 million unique TCRs, which came from HLA-typed donors. Study-level results: Highest at DRB1 and lowest at HLA-C, TCR association rates differed among HLA loci in a later analysis.

The CDR3 covers 13 residues. Trimming at V came to 1 base and at J to 3 bases, leaving 0 bases not matched to a gene. Germline V gene data show CDR1 as GTSNPN and CDR2 as SVGIG (reference sequence). Comment on this clone: Antigen: not known.

The study ran its PCR with 60 Vbeta and 13 Jbeta primers. Data came from immunoSEQ multiplex PCR; TCRdb stores just in-frame clones and leaves some out. The table gives over 90,000 clones; the top ten clones make up around 3.2% of it. V is TRBV30 and J is TRBJ2-1; 7 positions match TRBD1. This TCR came from a middle-aged man in good health and CMV-seronegative. The sample taken for sequencing was PBMCs. This chain's CDR3 is CAWSGQGYNEQFF. CDR3 coding DNA: TGTGCCTGGAGTGGACAGGGCTACAATGAGCAGTTCTTC.